This T cell receptor beta chain was identified in a study of shared clonotypes between healthy human individuals. The CDR3 runs to 14 residues. Germline CDR1 and CDR2: MNHEY and SMNVEV (reference sequence). V was trimmed by 4 bases and J by 4 bases, leaving 13 bases between them. Only in-frame clones appear in the TCRdb table, and some are missing; sequencing was by immunoSEQ multiplex PCR. This sample has approximately 2.1 million clones, with 85% to 95% found just once. The sample taken for sequencing was naive CD4+ T cells from PBMCs. The subset is: CD45RA+ positively selected. The V gene is TRBV27, the J gene TRBJ1-1; possible D gene TRBD1, 6 bases. This clonotype originated in a man aged 18 to 30 in good health. Some clones in this sample may be carry-over from other donors' samples. In nucleotides, the CDR3 is TGTGCCAGCAGTTCCACGTCCAGGGGCACTGAAGCTTTCTTT. Translating gives CASSSTSRGTEAFF.